The clone carrying this TCR beta chain is medium-sized. The sample originates from a study of immune heterogeneity within non-small cell lung tumors. It was a multiplex PCR that amplified TCR beta CDR3, with 32 V and 13 J primers. MiXCR, run by TCRdb on the multiplex PCR reads, gives a single entry per CDR3 protein. The sample includes roughly 2,700 distinct CDR3 sequences, approximately 14% of them seen just once. Germline trimming cut 7 bases from V and 2 bases from J; bases unmatched to any gene: 2. CDR1 is MNHNS, CDR2 SASEGT, per germline. CDR3 length: 13 amino acids. Per sample, about 600 ng of bulk tumor genomic DNA was the template used. Several far-apart biopsies were taken per primary tumor during surgery. Enrolled patients presented with newly diagnosed, previously untreated non-small cell lung cancer and underwent curative surgery.

Sequenced: lung tumor tissue. The sequence was obtained from a female donor with non-small cell lung cancer. The chain has TRBV6-1 and TRBJ2-3; 8 nucleotides align to TRBD2. The CDR3 reads CASKTSDTDTQYF. CDR3 nucleotide sequence: TGTGCCAGCAAGACTAGCGACACAGATACGCAGTATTTT.